This T cell receptor beta chain is drawn from a study of T cells in localized non-small cell lung cancer. Study-wide results and limits: It was uninvolved adjacent lung that showed the highest T cell clonality, exceeding tumor. Adjacent lung exhibited a median of approximately 59 among the 100 most abundant tumor clones. Overall survival was longer when the density of T cells in the blood was higher. Heterogeneity is still possible, as just one tumor region was sequenced.

In regard to this clone: What it recognizes is unknown.

Sequenced by immunoSEQ multiplex PCR; TCRdb stores in-frame clones only, minus some. Counted here are 20,000 to 25,000 clones, 87% occurring once; the ten biggest clones make up approximately 12%. V lost 0 bases and J lost 2, with 8 bases in between. This CDR3 is built from 14 residues. Per the germline V gene, CDR1 is LGHNA and CDR2 is YSLEER. This sample comprised PBMCs, obtained before any cancer treatment. The gene calls are TRBV4-3 and TRBJ2-7; D ambiguous. The sequence derives from a man between 40 and 75 years old with stage II squamous cell lung carcinoma. CDR3 DNA: TGCGCCAGCAGCCAAGATCGACGTACCTACGAGCAGTACTTC. Translating it yields CASSQDRRTYEQYF.